The entry below gives a single TCR beta chain sequence along with its context. The target antigen is unknown. CDR3 size: 13 residues. Germline-derived CDR1 and CDR2 are SNHLY and FYNNEI. The V end lost 5 bases, the J end lost 1 base, and 8 bases lay between the germline ends. The repertoire was sequenced with immunoSEQ multiplex PCR; TCRdb's copy has only in-frame clones and lacks some. The data contain roughly 20,000 clones, approximately 80% of them seen just once; the ten biggest clones take up about 3.5%. The entry originates in a study of CD4+ T cells in melanoma. Study results and caveats: Diverse differentiation states were reported for melanoma neoantigen-specific CD4+ T cells. A reported correlation linked neoantigen-specific CD4+ T cells to CD8+, macrophage and B cell function.

This chain joins TRBV2 and TRBJ1-2; no reliable D call. The sequencing input was cells from a culture (not recorded whether cultured in vitro). The TCR originated in a human donor with melanoma. The CDR3 region has the DNA TGTGCCAGCAGTATAGGAGTTAACTATGGCTACACCTTC. Protein: CASSIGVNYGYTF.